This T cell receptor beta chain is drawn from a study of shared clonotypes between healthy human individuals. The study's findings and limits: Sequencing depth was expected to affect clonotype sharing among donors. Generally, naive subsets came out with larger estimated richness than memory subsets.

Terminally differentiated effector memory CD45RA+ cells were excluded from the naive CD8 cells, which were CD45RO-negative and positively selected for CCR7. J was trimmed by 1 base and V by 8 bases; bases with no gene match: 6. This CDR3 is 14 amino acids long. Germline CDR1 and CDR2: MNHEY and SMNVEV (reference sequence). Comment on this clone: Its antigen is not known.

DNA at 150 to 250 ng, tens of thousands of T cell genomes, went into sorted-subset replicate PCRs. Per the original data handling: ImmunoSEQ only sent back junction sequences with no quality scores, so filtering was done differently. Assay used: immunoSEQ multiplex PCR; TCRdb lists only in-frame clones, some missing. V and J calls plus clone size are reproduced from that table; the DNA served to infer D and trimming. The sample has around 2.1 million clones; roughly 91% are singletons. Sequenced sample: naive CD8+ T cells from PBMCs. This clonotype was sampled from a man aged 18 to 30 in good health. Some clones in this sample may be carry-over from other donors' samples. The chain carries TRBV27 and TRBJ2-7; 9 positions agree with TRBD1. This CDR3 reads CASHPGTGSYEQYF. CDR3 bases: TGTGCCAGCCACCCCGGGACAGGGTCCTACGAGCAGTACTTC.